The 27 T cell receptor beta chains below come from one sample, sequenced in a study of cytomegalovirus exposure and HLA in healthy donors. The PCR had 60 Vbeta and 13 Jbeta primers. The assay was immunoSEQ multiplex PCR, and TCRdb's table has in-frame clones only and misses some. The sample has approximately 200,000 clones, 81% seen once. The sequenced material came from PBMCs. Receptors were obtained from a woman younger than 35 in good health and CMV-seropositive.

The chain couples TRBV19 to TRBJ1-4; TRBD1 might be the D (5 bases). Germline CDR1 and CDR2: LNHDA and SQIVND (reference sequence). CDR3 length: 16 residues. The V end lost 6 bases, the J end lost 8 bases, and 22 bases lay between the germline ends. The CDR3 protein is CASSFLGSGLDEKLFF. CDR3 nucleotides: TGTGCCAGTAGCTTTTTAGGTTCGGGACTTGACGAAAAACTGTTTTTT.

V gene TRBV30 combines with J gene TRBJ1-6; 10 nucleotides align to TRBD1. Germline V lookup: CDR1 GTSNPN, CDR2 SVGIG (reference sequence). The length of the CDR3 is 13 residues. The trim removed 2 bases at V and 14 bases at J, leaving 6 bases unmatched. The CDR3 loop reads CAWSRTGGTSLHF. The CDR3 bases are TGTGCCTGGAGTAGGACAGGGGGTACATCCCTCCACTTT.

This rearrangement joins TRBV11-3 to TRBJ2-1, with D perhaps matching TRBD1 (5 bases). Trimming cost V 4 bases and J 6 bases, with 16 bases left between them. The CDR3 runs to 15 residues. Germline loops: CDR1 SGHNT, CDR2 YENEEA. CDR3 loop: CASSSAGQTCNEQFF. The CDR3 bases are TGTGCCAGCAGCTCCGCAGGGCAAACTTGCAATGAGCAGTTCTTC.

J is TRBJ2-7 and V is TRBV2; D is ambiguous. The ends were cut back, 8 bases at V and 3 bases at J, with 14 bases in the middle. The CDR3 covers 13 residues. Germline values: CDR1 SNHLY, CDR2 FYNNEI. The CDR3, as DNA: TGTGCCAGCCCGCGCGGATTGTTCTACGAGCAGTACGTC. Its protein is CASPRGLFYEQYV.

The chain employs TRBV5-4 and TRBJ2-3, with unresolved D. CDR1 SGHNT and CDR2 YYREEE come from the germline V gene (reference sequence). The CDR3 totals 13 residues. The V gene lost 2 bases and the J gene lost 0 bases, with 4 bases spanning the gap. This CDR3 is CASSLASTDTQYF. CDR3 DNA: TGTGCCAGCAGCTTAGCTAGCACAGATACGCAGTATTTT.

The table lists this clone with a few counts. Here the CDR3 DNA reads TGTGCCAGTAGCTTACTAGCGGGGGGGCCAGGTGATACGCAGTATTTT. Protein sequence: CASSLLAGGPGDTQYF. The rearrangement joins TRBV19 to TRBJ2-3, with TRBD2 identical over 13 bases. The CDR3 consists of 16 residues. In germline, CDR1 is LNHDA, CDR2 SQIVND (reference sequence). The V and J ends lost 6 bases and 6 bases, in that order; junction bases with no gene match: 9.

The chain recombines TRBV27 with TRBJ2-3; 8 positions agree with TRBD2. Germline assignment: CDR1 MNHEY and CDR2 SMNVEV (reference sequence). CDR3 size: 17 residues. Unmatched junction bases numbered 13, after V lost 3 bases and J lost 5 bases. CDR3 DNA sequence: TGTGCCAGCAGTTTCTCTAGACGGGGGGGTGCACGAGATACGCAGTATTTT. This encodes CASSFSRRGGARDTQYF.

J is TRBJ1-4 and V is TRBV2, with TRBD1 matching over 8 bases. The CDR3 runs 18 residues. Germline values: CDR1 SNHLY, CDR2 FYNNEI. V dropped 2 bases and J dropped 3; count of bases not matched to a gene: 11. Here the CDR3 DNA reads TGTGCCAGCAGTGAACGTTCCGTGGCAGGGGGCTCTAATGAAAAACTGTTTTTT. It translates to CASSERSVAGGSNEKLFF.

The chain recombines TRBV9 with TRBJ2-7; D is perhaps TRBD2 (5 bases). Germline V lookup: CDR1 SGDLS, CDR2 YYNGEE. This CDR3 is built from 15 residues. The V end was cut by 3 bases, the J end by 0 bases, with 13 bases between. The CDR3 protein is CASSGGSADSYEQYF. The CDR3, as DNA: TGTGCCAGCAGCGGCGGGTCAGCTGACTCCTACGAGCAGTACTTC.

The chain recombines TRBV5-4 with TRBJ2-5; 9 nucleotides align to TRBD2. The CDR3 has 14 residues. Germline CDR1 is SGHNT and CDR2 is YYREEE (reference sequence). With 5 bases clipped from V and 6 bases from J, the junction kept 8 bases outside the gene matches. The CDR3 DNA is TGTGCCAGCAGAAATAGCGGGGGCCGGAAGACCCAGTACTTC. Protein product: CASRNSGGRKTQYF.

This clone was seen more than once but under ten times. This chain links TRBV11-2 with TRBJ2-7; possible D gene TRBD2, 7 bases. CDR3 size: 15 residues. Germline CDR1 is SGHAT and CDR2 is FQNNGV. V was cut by 1 base and J by 5 bases, with 15 bases left in between. In DNA form, the CDR3 reads TGTGCCAGCAGCTTAGGGCGGGGGCCCCGGGACGAGCAGTACGTC. Amino acid sequence: CASSLGRGPRDEQYV.

This clone was seen a single time. This chain links TRBV2 with TRBJ2-7; D is perhaps TRBD2 (6 bases). The CDR3 is made up of 11 amino acids. Trimming took off 11 bases at V and 3 bases at J, with 11 bases between the two ends. The V gene's germline CDR1 is SNHLY and CDR2 FYNNEI. The CDR3 bases are TGTGCCGGAGGGGACGGCTACGAGCAGTACTTC. This sequence encodes CAGGDGYEQYF.

The rearrangement joins TRBV4-1 to TRBJ2-5; D gene uncertain. From germline, CDR1 is MGHRA and CDR2 YSYEKL. This CDR3 is 14 amino acids long. The V end lost 1 base, the J end lost 6 bases, and 12 bases lay between the germline ends. CDR3 sequence reads: CASSQGPARQTQYF. CDR3 coding DNA: TGCGCCAGCAGCCAAGGGCCAGCGAGACAGACCCAGTACTTC.

V and J are TRBV2 and TRBJ1-5, with 9 bases matching TRBD1. This CDR3 has 15 amino acids. V shed 3 bases and J 6 bases; nucleotides not matched to a gene: 6. The germline gives CDR1 SNHLY, CDR2 FYNNEI. The CDR3 here is CASSDQQGAGQPQHF. The CDR3 coding sequence is TGTGCCAGCAGTGACCAACAGGGGGCCGGTCAGCCCCAGCATTTT.

The chain carries TRBV4-1 and TRBJ2-7; weak D call: TRBD2 (6 bases). Germline CDR1 reads MGHRA; CDR2 reads YSYEKL. Trimming pared 0 bases from V and 2 bases from J, leaving 11 bases between. CDR3 size: 15 residues. The CDR3 reads CASSQEAGRPYEQYV. The DNA of the CDR3 is TGCGCCAGCAGCCAAGAAGCAGGGAGGCCCTACGAGCAGTACGTC.

The chain joins TRBV6-4 to TRBJ2-1; 9 nucleotides agree with TRBD1. CDR3 length equals 16 residues. With V trimmed by 4 bases and J by 3 bases, 7 bases remained unmatched. Germline V gene sequence: CDR1 MRHNA, CDR2 SNTAGT. CDR3 region: CASSAEAGQGYNEQFF. The CDR3 coding sequence is TGTGCCAGCAGTGCGGAAGCGGGACAGGGCTACAATGAGCAGTTCTTC.

The V and J genes are TRBV5-4 and TRBJ2-7; D is perhaps TRBD1 (6 bases). CDR3 size: 14 residues. Germline CDR1 SGHNT, CDR2 YYREEE (reference sequence). CDR3: CASSQDPGRGEQYV. In DNA form, the CDR3 reads TGCGCCAGCAGCCAAGATCCAGGCAGGGGCGAGCAGTACGTC.

As concerns this clone: The sample holds other DNA sequences that translate to the same CDR3. The chain is built from TRBV28 and TRBJ1-3, with 7 bases lining up with TRBD1. The CDR3 has 15 residues. Germline V gene lookup returns CDR1 MDHEN and CDR2 SYDVKM. After removal of 3 bases from V and 0 bases from J, the junction contained 2 bases not matched to a gene. The CDR3 nucleotides are TGTGCCAGCAGTTTGGGACAGTACTCTGGAAACACCATATATTTT. This gives the protein CASSLGQYSGNTIYF.

V usage is TRBV7-2 and J usage is TRBJ2-1, with D unclear. CDR1 SGHTA and CDR2 FQGNSA come from the germline V gene. The CDR3 runs to 13 residues. The germline V and J ends were trimmed by 3 bases and 5 bases, with 8 bases remaining between them. DNA of the CDR3: TGTGCCAGCAGCTTCGGGTGGAACAATGAGCAGTTCTTC. Its protein product is CASSFGWNNEQFF.

The J gene is TRBJ2-7, the V gene TRBV4-1, with TRBD1 matching 9 bases. This CDR3 has 14 amino acids. The J segment lost 4 bases and the V segment lost 0 bases, leaving 1 base of the junction unmatched. CDR1 MGHRA and CDR2 YSYEKL come from the germline V gene. CDR3 DNA sequence: TGCGCCAGCAGCCAAGAAGGACAGGGGTACGAGCAGTACGTC. Translated, it gives CASSQEGQGYEQYV.

This clone was detected a few times. This chain joins TRBV5-4 and TRBJ1-1; 9 nucleotides line up with TRBD1. Trimming cost V 6 bases and J 3 bases; bases outside gene matches: 15. The CDR3 is 17 amino acids. Germline CDR1 and CDR2: SGHNT and YYREEE (reference sequence). This CDR3 is CASTRGQGDFADTEAFF. The CDR3, as DNA: TGTGCCAGCACACGGGGACAGGGTGATTTTGCGGACACTGAAGCTTTCTTT.

Only one count was recorded for this clone. This chain joins TRBV7-6 and TRBJ1-3; D might be TRBD1 (5 bases). Germline V lookup: CDR1 SGHVS, CDR2 FNYEAQ. The V end was cut by 5 bases, the J end by 0 bases, with 17 bases between. CDR3 length: 17 residues. This chain's CDR3 is CASSDAGHSISGNTIYF. The CDR3 coding sequence is TGTGCCAGCAGCGACGCAGGGCATTCGATCTCTGGAAACACCATATATTTT.

The count of this clone is one. The CDR3 DNA reads TGTGCCAGCACCACTTCCCAGGGCCGGGAGGAGTACACCTTC. It specifies CASTTSQGREEYTF. This chain connects TRBV28 to TRBJ1-2; possible D gene TRBD1, 5 bases. This CDR3 has 14 residues. Germline V gene sequence: CDR1 MDHEN, CDR2 SYDVKM. The V gene lost 7 bases and the J gene lost 11 bases, with 23 bases spanning the gap.

This clone was recorded a few times. The final CDR3 position lacks the conserved phenylalanine or tryptophan, pointing to a likely read error. No DNA is shown, since the ends of the CDR3 on it are uncertain; the CDR3 is the one TCRdb lists. The chain is built from TRBV27 and TRBJ1-4. The CDR3 has 8 amino acids, counting both end residues. The germline V gene encodes CDR1 MNHEY and CDR2 SMNVEV (reference sequence). The CDR3 spells CASPANVL.

The V call is TRBV11-2, the J call TRBJ2-1; 7 bases are a match to TRBD2. CDR1 and CDR2 (germline): SGHAT, FQNNGV. The V gene end was trimmed by 1 base and the J gene end by 6 bases; junction bases not matched to a gene: 12. The length of the CDR3 is 17 residues. CDR3 coding DNA: TGTGCCAGCAGCTTAGCGCGGGGGTCCGGCTTGGTCAATGAGCAGTTCTTC. Amino acid sequence: CASSLARGSGLVNEQFF.

The chain's CDR3 is CASSLNRETEAFF. The CDR3 coding sequence is TGTGCCAGCAGCTTAAACCGGGAGACTGAAGCTTTCTTT. The chain couples TRBV7-9 to TRBJ1-1; D ambiguous. V was trimmed by 2 bases and J by 5 bases, leaving 9 bases between them. The germline CDR1 and CDR2 sequences are SEHNR and FQNEAQ (reference sequence). The CDR3 loop spans 13 amino acids. Complete variable domain (other parts from reference TRBV7-9 and TRBJ1-1): DTGVSQNPRHKITKRGQNVTFRCDPISEHNRLYWYRQTLGQGPEFLTYFQNEAQLEKSRLLSDRFSAERPKGSFSTLEIQRTEQGDSAMYLCASSLNRETEAFFGQGTRLTVV.

This clone was detected only once. This chain uses TRBV6-1 with TRBJ2-2; 9 bases fit TRBD1. The CDR3 has 15 amino acids. CDR1 is MNHNS and CDR2 is SASEGT in the germline V gene. V lost 3 bases and J lost 4; bases outside the gene matches: 3. CDR3 sequence: CASSERQGVTGELFF. The CDR3 bases are TGTGCCAGCAGTGAGAGACAGGGGGTCACCGGGGAGCTGTTTTTT.